This TCR beta chain was recovered during a study of T cells after yellow fever vaccination. This clonotype was found a few times. Its antigen remains unknown. Trimming took 6 bases from V and 1 from J, leaving 12 bases between them. The CDR3 runs to 14 residues. Germline V gives CDR1 ENHRY, CDR2 SYGVKD. TCRdb reanalysed the 5' RACE reads using MiXCR and keeps one entry per CDR3 protein. The sample has fewer than 500,000 distinct CDR3 sequences, around 19% seen once. Study-wide points: FACS-sorted repertoires could contain abundant clonotypes contaminating from the bulk population.

The sample was PBMCs, taken before the yellow fever booster vaccination. The clonotype comes from a man between 18 and 35 years old who received the YFV17D yellow fever vaccine. The rearrangement links TRBV10-3 to TRBJ2-5; D is unresolved. The chain's CDR3 is CAISGGRFQETQYF. The CDR3 DNA follows: TGTGCCATCAGCGGTGGGCGGTTCCAAGAGACCCAGTACTTC.